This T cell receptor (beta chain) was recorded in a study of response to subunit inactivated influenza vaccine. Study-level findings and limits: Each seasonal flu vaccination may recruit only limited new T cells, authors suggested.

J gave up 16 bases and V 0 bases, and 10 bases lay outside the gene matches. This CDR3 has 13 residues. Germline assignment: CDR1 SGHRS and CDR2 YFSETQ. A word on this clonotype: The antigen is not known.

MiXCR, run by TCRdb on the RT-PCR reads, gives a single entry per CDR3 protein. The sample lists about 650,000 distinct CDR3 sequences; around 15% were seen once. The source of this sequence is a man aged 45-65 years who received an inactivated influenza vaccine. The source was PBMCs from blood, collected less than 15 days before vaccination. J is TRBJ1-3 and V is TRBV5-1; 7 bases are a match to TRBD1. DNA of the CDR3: TGCGCCAGCAGCTTGGGGACAGGTCGATTTATCTATTTT. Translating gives CASSLGTGRFIYF.